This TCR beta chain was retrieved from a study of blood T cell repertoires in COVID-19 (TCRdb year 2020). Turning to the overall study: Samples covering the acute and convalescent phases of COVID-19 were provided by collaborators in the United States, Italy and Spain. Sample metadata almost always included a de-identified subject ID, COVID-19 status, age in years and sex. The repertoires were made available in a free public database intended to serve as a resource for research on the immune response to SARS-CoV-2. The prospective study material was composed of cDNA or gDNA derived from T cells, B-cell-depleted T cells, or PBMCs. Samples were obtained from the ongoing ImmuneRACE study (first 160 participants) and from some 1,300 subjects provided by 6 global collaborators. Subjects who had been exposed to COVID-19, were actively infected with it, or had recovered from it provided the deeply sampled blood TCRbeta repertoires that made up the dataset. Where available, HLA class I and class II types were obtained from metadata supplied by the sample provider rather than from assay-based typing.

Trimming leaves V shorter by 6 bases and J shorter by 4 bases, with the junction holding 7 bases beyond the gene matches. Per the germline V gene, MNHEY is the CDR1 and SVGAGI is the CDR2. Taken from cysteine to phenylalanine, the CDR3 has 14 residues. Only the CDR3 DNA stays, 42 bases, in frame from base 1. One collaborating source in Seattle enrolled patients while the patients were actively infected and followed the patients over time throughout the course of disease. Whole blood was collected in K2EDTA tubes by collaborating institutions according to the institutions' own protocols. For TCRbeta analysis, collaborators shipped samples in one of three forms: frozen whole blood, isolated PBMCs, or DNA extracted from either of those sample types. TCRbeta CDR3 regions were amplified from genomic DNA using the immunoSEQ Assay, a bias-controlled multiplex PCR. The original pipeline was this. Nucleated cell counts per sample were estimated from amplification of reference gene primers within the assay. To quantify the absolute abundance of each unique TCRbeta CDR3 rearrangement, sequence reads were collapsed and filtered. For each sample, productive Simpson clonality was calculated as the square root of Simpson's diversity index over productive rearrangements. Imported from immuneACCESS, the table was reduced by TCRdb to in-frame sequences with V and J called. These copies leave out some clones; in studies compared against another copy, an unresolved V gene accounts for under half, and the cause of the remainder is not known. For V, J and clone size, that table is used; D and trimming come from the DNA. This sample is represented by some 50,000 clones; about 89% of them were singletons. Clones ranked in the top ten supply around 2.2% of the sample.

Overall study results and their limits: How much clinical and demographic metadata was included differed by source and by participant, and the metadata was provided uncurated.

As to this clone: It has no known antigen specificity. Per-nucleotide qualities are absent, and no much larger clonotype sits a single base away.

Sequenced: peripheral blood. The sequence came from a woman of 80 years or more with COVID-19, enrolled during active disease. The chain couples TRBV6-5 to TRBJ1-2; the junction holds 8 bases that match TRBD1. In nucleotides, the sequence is TGTGCCAGCAGGGCCGGGACAGGAGCCTATGGCTACACCTTC. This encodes CASRAGTGAYGYTF.